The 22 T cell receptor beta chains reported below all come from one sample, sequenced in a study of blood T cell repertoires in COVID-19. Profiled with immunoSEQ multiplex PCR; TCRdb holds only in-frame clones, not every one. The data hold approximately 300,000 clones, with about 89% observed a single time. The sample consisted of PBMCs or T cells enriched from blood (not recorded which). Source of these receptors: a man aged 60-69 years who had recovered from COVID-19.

DNA of the CDR3: TGTGCCAGCAGCCAAGATCGGGGACTAGGCACAGATACGCAGTATTTT. This translates into CASSQDRGLGTDTQYF. This chain links TRBV4-2 with TRBJ2-3; 8 nucleotides align to TRBD2. CDR3 size: 16 residues. The germline V gene has CDR1 LGHNA and CDR2 YNFKEQ. Germline trimming cut 0 bases from V and 1 base from J; bases unmatched to any gene: 3.

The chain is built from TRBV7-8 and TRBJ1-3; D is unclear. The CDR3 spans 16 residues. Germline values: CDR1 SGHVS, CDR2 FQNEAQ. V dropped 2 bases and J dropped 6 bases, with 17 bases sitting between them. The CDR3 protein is CASSLSAPGPLNTIYF. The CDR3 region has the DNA TGTGCCAGCAGCTTAAGTGCCCCCGGTCCCTTAAACACCATATATTTT.

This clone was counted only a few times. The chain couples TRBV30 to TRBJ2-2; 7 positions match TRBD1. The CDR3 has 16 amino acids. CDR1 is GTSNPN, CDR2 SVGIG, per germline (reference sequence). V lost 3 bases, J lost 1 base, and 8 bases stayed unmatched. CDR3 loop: CAWSRRGQGNTGELFF. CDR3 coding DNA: TGTGCCTGGAGCCGAAGGGGGCAGGGGAACACCGGGGAGCTGTTTTTT.

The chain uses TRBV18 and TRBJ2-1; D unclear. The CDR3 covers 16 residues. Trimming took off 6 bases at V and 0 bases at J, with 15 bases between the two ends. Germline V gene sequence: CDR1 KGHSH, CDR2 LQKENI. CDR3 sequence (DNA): TGTGCCAGCTCCCCCTTCGCGGAGAGCTCCTACAATGAGCAGTTCTTC. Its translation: CASSPFAESSYNEQFF. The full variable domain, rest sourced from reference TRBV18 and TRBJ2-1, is NAGVMQNPRHLVRRRGQEARLRCSPMKGHSHVYWYRQLPEEGLKFMVYLQKENIIDESGMPKERFSAEFPKEGPSILRIQQVVRGDSAAYFCASSPFAESSYNEQFFGPGTRLTVL.

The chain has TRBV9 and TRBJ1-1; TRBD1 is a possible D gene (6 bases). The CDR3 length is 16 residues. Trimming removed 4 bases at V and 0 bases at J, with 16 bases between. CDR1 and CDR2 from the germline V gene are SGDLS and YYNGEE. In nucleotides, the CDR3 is TGTGCCAGCAGCCCCTCGGGGGGGCAGATGAACACTGAAGCTTTCTTT. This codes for CASSPSGGQMNTEAFF.

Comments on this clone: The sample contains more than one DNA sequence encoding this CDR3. The CDR3 loop reads CASRLGGSNQPQHF. The CDR3 DNA sequence: TGTGCCAGCAGACTGGGAGGGAGCAATCAGCCCCAGCATTTT. V usage is TRBV28 and J usage is TRBJ1-5; D is undetermined. The CDR3 covers 14 residues. V was pared by 6 bases and J by 1 base, with 10 bases between. The germline gives CDR1 MDHEN, CDR2 SYDVKM.

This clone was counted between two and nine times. In DNA form, the CDR3 reads TGTGCCAGCAGTCCCCTGGAGGGAGGAACTAATCAGCCCCAGCATTTT. Translated, it gives CASSPLEGGTNQPQHF. The chain links TRBV6-2 or TRBV6-3 to TRBJ1-5; no firm D call. The V gene's germline CDR1 is MNHEY and CDR2 SVGEGT. CDR3 length equals 16 residues. V gave up 5 bases and J gave up 4 bases, with 18 bases separating them.

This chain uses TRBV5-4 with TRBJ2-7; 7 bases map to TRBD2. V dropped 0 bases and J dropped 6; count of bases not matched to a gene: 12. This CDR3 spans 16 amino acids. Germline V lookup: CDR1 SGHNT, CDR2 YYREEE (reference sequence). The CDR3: CASSLGPGGSRGEQYF. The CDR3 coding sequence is TGTGCCAGCAGCTTGGGGCCTGGCGGGAGTAGGGGCGAGCAGTACTTC.

The CDR3 coding sequence is TGTGCCAGCAGCTTGGGACTAGCGGGAGGTCTGGGAACAGATACGCAGTATTTT. Translating it yields CASSLGLAGGLGTDTQYF. This sequence joins TRBV7-3 and TRBJ2-3; 15 nucleotides line up with TRBD2. CDR3 length equals 18 residues. CDR1 is SGHTA and CDR2 is FQGTGA in the germline V gene. After removal of 3 bases from V and 3 bases from J, the junction contained 7 bases not matched to a gene.

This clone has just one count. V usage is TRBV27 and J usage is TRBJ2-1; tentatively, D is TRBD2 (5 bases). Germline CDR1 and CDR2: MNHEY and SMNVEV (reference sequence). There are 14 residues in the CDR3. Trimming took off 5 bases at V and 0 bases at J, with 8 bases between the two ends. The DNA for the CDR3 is TGTGCCAGCAGTAGAGGGAACTCCTACAATGAGCAGTTCTTC. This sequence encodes CASSRGNSYNEQFF.

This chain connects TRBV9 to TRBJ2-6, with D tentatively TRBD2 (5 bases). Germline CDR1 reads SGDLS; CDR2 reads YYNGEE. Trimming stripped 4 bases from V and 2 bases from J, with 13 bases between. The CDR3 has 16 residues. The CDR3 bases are TGTGCCAGCAGCTTACTAGGGAGCCCTGGGGCCAACGTCCTGACTTTC. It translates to CASSLLGSPGANVLTF. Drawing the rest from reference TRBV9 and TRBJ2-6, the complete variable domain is DSGVTQTPKHLITATGQRVTLRCSPRSGDLSVYWYQQSLDQGLQFLIQYYNGEERAKGNILERFSAQQFPDLHSELNLSSLELGDSALYFCASSLLGSPGANVLTFGAGSRLTVL.

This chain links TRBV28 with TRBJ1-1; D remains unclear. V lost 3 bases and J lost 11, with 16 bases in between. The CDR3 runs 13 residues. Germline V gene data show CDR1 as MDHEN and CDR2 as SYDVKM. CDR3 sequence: CASSFPETGRAFF. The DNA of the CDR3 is TGTGCCAGCAGTTTCCCCGAGACGGGTCGGGCTTTCTTT.

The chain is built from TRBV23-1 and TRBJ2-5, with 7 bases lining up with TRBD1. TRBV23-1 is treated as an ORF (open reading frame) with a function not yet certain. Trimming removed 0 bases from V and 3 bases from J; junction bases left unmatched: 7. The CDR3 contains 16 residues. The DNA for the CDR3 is TGCGCCAGCAGTCAATCGTTTCGGGACAGAAAAGAGACCCAGTACTTC. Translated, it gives CASSQSFRDRKETQYF.

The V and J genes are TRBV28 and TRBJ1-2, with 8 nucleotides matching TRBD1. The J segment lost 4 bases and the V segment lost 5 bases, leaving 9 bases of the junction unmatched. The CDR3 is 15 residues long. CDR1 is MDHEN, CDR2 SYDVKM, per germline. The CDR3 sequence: CASSLNDRGGYGYTF. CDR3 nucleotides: TGTGCCAGCAGTCTTAATGACAGGGGTGGCTATGGCTACACCTTC.

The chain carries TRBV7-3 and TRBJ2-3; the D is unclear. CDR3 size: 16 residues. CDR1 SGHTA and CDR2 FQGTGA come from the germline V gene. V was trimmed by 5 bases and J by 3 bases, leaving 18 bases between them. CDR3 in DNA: TGTGCCAGCAGCCCGGATGGCGCGGTTTTTACAGATACGCAGTATTTT. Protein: CASSPDGAVFTDTQYF.

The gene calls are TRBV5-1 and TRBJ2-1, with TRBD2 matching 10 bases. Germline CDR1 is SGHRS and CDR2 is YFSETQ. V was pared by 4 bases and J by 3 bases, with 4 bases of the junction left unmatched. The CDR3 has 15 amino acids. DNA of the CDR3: TGCGCCAGCAGCCTTAGCGGGAGGAACTACAATGAGCAGTTCTTC. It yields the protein CASSLSGRNYNEQFF.

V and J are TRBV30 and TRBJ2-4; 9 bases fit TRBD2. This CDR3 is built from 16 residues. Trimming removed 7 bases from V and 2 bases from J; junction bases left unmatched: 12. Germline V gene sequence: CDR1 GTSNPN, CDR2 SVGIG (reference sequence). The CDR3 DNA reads TGTGCCTTCTCTAAGGAGACTAGCGGTACCAAAAACATTCAGTACTTC. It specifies CAFSKETSGTKNIQYF.

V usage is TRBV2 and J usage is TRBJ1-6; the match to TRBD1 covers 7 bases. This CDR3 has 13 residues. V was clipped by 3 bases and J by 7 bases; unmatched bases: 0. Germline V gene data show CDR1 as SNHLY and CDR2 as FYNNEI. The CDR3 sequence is CASSDRGNSPLHF. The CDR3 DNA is TGTGCCAGCAGTGACAGGGGGAATTCACCCCTCCACTTT.

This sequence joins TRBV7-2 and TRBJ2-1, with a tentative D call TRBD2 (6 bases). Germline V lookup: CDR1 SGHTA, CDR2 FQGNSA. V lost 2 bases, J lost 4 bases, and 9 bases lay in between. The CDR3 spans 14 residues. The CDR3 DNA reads TGTGCCAGCAGCTTACTTAGCGGATACAATGAGCAGTTCTTC. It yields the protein CASSLLSGYNEQFF.

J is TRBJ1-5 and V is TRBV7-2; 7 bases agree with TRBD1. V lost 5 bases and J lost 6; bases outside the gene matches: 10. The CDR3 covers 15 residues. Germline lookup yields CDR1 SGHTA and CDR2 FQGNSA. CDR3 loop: CASSPGQGVGQPQHF. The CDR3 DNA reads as TGTGCCAGCAGCCCGGGCCAGGGGGTTGGTCAGCCCCAGCATTTT.

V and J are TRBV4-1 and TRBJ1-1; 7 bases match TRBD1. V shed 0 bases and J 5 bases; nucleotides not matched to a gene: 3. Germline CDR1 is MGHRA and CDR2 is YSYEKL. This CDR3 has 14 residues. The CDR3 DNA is TGCGCCAGCAGCCAAGAGATACAGGGGACTGAAGCTTTCTTT. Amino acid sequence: CASSQEIQGTEAFF.

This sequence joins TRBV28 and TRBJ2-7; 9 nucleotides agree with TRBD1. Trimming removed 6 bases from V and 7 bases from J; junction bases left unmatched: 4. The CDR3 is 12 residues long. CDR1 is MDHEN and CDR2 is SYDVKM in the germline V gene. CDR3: CASSRGTGEQYF. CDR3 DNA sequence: TGTGCCAGCAGCCGGGGGACAGGGGAGCAGTACTTC.